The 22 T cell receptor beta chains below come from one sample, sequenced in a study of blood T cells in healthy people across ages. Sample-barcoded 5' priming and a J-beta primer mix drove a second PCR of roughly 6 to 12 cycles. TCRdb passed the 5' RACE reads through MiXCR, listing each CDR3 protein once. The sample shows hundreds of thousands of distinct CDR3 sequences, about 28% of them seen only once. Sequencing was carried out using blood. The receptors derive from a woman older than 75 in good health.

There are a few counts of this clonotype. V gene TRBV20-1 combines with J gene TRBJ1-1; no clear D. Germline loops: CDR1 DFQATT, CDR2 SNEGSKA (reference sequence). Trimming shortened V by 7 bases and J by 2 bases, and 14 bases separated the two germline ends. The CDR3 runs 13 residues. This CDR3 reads CSGTPDGNTEAFF. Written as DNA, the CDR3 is TGCAGTGGGACGCCAGACGGAAACACTGAAGCTTTCTTT.

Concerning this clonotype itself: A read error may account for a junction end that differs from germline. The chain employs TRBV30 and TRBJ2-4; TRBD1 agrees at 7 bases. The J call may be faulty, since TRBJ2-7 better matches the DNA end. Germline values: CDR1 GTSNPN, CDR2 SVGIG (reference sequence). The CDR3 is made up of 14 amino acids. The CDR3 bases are TGTACCTGGAGTGAAGGGGGCGGTTCTGACGAGCAGTACTTC. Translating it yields CTWSEGGGSDEQYF.

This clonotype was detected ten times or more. The chain's CDR3 is CSAPPLSGYGYTF. CDR3 bases: TGCAGTGCCCCGCCTCTCTCCGGCTATGGCTACACCTTC. The chain uses TRBV20-1 and TRBJ1-2, with D hard to call. Trimming stripped 6 bases from V and 4 bases from J, with 15 bases between. The CDR3 sequence is 13 residues long. The V gene's germline CDR1 is DFQATT and CDR2 SNEGSKA (reference sequence).

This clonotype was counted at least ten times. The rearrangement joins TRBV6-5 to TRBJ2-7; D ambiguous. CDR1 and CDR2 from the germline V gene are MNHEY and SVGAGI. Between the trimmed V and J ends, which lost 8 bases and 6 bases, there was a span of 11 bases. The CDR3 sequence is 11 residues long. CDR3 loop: CASGRLTEQYF. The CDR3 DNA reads TGTGCCAGCGGGCGCCTTACCGAGCAGTACTTC.

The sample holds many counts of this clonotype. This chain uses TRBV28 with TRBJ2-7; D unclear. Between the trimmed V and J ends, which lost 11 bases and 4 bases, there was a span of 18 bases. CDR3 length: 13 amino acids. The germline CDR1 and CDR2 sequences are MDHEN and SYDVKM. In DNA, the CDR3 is TGTGCCTCACGGAGTCCTACGAGGTACGAGCAGTACTTC. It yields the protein CASRSPTRYEQYF.

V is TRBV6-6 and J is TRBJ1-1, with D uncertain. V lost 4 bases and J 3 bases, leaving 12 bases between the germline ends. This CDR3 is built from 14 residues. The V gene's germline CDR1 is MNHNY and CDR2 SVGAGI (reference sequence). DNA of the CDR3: TGTGCCAGCAGTTCCCACCTGAGGGACACTGAAGCTTTCTTT. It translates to CASSSHLRDTEAFF.

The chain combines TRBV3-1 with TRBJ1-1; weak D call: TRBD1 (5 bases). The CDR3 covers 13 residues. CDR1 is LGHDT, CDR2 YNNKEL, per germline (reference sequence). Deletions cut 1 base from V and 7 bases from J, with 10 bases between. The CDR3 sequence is CASSQGVQGEAFF. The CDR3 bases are TGTGCCAGCAGCCAAGGGGTCCAGGGTGAAGCTTTCTTT.

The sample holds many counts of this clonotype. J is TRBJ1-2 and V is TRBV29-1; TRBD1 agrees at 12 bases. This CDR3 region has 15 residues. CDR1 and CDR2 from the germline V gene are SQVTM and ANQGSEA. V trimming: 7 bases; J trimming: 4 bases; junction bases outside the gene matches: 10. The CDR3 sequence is CSAVVGTGGGYGYTF. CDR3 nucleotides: TGCAGCGCCGTGGTGGGGACAGGGGGCGGCTATGGCTACACCTTC.

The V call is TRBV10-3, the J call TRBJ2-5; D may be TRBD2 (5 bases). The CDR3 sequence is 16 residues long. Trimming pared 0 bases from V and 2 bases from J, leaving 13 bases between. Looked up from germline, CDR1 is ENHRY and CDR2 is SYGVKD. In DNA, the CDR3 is TGTGCCATCAGTGAGTCAGCGAGCGGTTCACAAGAGACCCAGTACTTC. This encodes CAISESASGSQETQYF.

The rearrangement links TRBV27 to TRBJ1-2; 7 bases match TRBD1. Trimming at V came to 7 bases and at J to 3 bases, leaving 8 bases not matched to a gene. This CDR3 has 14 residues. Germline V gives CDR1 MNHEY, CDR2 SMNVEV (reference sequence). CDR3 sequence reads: CASTQIGTDYGYTF. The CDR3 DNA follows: TGTGCCAGCACCCAAATAGGGACAGACTATGGCTACACCTTC.

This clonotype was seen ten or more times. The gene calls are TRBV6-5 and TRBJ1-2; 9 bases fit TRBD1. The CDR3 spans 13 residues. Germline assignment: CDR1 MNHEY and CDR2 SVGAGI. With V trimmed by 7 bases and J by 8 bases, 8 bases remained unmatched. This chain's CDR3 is CASKPTGGYGYTF. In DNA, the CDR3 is TGTGCCAGCAAGCCAACAGGGGGCTACGGCTACACCTTC.

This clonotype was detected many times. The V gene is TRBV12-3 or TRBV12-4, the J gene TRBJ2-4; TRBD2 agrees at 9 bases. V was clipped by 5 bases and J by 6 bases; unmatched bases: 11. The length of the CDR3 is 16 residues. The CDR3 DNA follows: TGTGCCAGCAGTCAGAACCCGGGACTAGCTGGAAACATTCAGTACTTC. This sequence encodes CASSQNPGLAGNIQYF.

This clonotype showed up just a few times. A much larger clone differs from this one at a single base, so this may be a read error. In DNA, the CDR3 is TGTGCCAGCAGTTACTCGGGACTAGCGACCAACAATGAGCAGTACTTC. Translation gives CASSYSGLATNNEQYF. The rearrangement links TRBV6-6 to TRBJ2-7; 10 bases line up with TRBD2. Trimming at V came to 0 bases and at J to 7 bases, leaving 9 bases not matched to a gene. This CDR3 has 16 amino acids. Germline CDR1 and CDR2: MNHNY and SVGAGI (reference sequence).

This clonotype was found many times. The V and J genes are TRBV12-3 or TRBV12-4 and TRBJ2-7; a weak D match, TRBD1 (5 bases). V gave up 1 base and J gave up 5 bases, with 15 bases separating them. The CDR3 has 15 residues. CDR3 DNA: TGTGCCAGCAGTTTAGAGCAGGGAACCGTACACGAGCAGTACTTC. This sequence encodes CASSLEQGTVHEQYF.

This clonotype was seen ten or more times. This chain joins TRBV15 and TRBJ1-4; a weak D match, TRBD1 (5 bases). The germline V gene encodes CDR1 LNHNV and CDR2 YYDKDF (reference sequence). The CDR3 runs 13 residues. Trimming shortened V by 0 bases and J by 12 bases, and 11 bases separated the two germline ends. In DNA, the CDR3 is TGTGCCACCAGCAGAGACCCGGGGGGGGAACTGTTTTTT. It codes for CATSRDPGGELFF.

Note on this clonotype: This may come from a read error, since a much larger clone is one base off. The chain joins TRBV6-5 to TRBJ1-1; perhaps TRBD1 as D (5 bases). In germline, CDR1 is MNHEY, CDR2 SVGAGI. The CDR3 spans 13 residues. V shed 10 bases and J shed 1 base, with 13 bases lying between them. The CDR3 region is CANTRDPNTEAFF. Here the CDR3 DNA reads TGTGCCAACACCAGGGACCCGAACACTGAAGCTTTCTTT.

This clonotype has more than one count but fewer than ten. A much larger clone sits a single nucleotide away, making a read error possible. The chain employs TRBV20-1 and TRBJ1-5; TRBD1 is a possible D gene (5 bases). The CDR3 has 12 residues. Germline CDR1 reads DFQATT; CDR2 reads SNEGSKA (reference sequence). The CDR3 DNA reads TGCAGGGCTAGAGAGGGGAGGCAGCCCCAGCATTTT. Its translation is CRAREGRQPQHF.

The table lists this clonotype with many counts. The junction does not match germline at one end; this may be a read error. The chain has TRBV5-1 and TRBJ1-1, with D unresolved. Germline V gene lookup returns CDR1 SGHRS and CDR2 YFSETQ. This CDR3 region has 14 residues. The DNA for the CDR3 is TGTGCCAGCAGCTTGGCTGTAGGGAACACTGAAGCTTTCTTT. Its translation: CASSLAVGNTEAFF.

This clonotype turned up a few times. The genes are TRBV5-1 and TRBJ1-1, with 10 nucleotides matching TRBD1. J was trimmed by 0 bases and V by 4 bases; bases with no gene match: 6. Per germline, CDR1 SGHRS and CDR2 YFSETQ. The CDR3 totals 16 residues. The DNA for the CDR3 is TGCGCCAGCAGCACGGGGACAGGGGTCCTGAACACTGAAGCTTTCTTT. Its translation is CASSTGTGVLNTEAFF.

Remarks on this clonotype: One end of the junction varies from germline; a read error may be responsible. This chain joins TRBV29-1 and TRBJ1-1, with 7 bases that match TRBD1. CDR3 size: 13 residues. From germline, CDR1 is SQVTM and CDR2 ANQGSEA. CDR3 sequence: CSVEQRTGNEAFF. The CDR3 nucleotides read TGTAGCGTTGAACAAAGGACAGGCAATGAAGCTTTCTTT.

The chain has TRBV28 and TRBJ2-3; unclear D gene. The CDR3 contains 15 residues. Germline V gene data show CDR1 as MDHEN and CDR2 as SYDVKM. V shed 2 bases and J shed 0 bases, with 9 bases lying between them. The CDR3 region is CASSLPAISTDTQYF. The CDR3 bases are TGTGCCAGCAGTTTACCGGCGATTAGCACAGATACGCAGTATTTT. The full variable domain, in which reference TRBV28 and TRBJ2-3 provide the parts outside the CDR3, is DVKVTQSSRYLVKRTGEKVFLECVQDMDHENMFWYRQDPGLGLRLIYFSYDVKMKEKGDIPEGYSVSREKKERFSLILESASTNQTSMYLCASSLPAISTDTQYFGPGTRLTVL.

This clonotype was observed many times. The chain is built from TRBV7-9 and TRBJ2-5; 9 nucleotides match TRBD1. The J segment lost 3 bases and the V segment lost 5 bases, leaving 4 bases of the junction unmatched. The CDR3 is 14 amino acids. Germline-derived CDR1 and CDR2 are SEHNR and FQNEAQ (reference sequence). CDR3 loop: CASSPRTGEETQYF. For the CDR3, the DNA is TGTGCCAGCAGCCCCCGGACAGGGGAAGAGACCCAGTACTTC.